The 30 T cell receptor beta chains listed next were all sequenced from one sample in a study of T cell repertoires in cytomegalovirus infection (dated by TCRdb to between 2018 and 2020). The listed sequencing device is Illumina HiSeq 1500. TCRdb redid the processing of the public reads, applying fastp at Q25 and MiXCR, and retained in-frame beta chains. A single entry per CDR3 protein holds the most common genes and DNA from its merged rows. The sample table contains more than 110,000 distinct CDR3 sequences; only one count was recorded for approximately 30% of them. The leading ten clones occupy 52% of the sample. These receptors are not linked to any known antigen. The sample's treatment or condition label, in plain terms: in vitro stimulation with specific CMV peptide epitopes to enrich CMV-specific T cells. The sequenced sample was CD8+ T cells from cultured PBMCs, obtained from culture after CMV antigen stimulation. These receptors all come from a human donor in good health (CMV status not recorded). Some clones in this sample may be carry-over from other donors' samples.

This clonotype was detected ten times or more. CDR3 amino acids: CASSLRVSNQPQHF. CDR3 nucleotides: TGTGCCAGCAGTTTAAGGGTTAGCAATCAGCCCCAGCATTTT. V usage is TRBV28 and J usage is TRBJ1-5; D gene ambiguous. Germline CDR1 reads MDHEN; CDR2 reads SYDVKM. This CDR3 region has 14 residues. The ends were cut back, 2 bases at V and 0 bases at J, with 5 bases in the middle.

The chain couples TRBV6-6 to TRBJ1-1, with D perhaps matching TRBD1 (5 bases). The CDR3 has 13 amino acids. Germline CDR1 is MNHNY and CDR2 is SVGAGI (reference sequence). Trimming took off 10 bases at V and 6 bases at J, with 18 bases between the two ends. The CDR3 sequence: CAISMVRGSEAFF. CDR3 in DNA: TGTGCCATCTCTATGGTCCGGGGCTCTGAAGCTTTCTTT.

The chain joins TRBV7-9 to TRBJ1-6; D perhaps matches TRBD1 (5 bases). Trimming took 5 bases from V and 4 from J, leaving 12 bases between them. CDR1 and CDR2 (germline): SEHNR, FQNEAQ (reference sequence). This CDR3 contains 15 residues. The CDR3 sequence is CASSPSGHYNSPLHF. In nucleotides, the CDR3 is TGTGCCAGCAGCCCCTCAGGGCATTATAATTCACCCCTCCACTTT.

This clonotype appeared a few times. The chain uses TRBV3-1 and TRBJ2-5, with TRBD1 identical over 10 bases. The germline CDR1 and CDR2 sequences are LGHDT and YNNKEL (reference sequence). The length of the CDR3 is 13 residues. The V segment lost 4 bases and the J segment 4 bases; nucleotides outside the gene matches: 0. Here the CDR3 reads CASSRDRGETQYF. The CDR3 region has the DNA TGTGCCAGCAGCCGGGACAGGGGAGAGACCCAGTACTTC.

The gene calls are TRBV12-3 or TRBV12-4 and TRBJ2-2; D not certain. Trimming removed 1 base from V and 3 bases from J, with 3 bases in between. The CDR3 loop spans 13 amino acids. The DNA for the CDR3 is TGTGCCAGCAGTTTAGTTCACACCGGGGAGCTGTTTTTT. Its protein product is CASSLVHTGELFF.

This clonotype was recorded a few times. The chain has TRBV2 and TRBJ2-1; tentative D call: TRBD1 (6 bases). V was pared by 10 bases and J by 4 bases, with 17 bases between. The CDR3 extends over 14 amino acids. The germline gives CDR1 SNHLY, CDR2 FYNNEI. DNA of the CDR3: TGTGCCACCCTCAGGGCAGGGGATTACAATGAGCAGTTCTTC. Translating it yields CATLRAGDYNEQFF.

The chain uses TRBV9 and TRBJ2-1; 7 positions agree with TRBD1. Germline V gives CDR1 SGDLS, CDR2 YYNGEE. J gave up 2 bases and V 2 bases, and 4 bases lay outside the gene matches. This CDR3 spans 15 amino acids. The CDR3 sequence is CASSVSGTAYNEQFF. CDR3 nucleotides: TGTGCCAGCAGCGTTTCCGGGACAGCCTACAATGAGCAGTTCTTC.

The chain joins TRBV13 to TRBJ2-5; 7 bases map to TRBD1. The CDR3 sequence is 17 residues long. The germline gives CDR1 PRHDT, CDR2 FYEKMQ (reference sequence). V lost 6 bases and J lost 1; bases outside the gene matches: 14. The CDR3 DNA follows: TGTGCCAGCAGGTGGGCCGTTGGGGCAGGGGGCCAAGAGACCCAGTACTTC. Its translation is CASRWAVGAGGQETQYF.

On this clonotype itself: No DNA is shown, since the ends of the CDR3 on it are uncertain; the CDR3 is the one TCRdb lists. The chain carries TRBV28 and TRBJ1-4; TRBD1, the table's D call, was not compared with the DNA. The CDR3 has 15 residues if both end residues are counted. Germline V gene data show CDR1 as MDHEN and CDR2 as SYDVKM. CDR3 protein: CASSRQHFGYEKLFF.

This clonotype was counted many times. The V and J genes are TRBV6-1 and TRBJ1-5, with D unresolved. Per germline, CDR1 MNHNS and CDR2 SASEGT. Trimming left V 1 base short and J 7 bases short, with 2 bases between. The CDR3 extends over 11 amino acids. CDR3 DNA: TGTGCCAGCAGTGAAGGGCAGCCCCAGCATTTT. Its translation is CASSEGQPQHF.

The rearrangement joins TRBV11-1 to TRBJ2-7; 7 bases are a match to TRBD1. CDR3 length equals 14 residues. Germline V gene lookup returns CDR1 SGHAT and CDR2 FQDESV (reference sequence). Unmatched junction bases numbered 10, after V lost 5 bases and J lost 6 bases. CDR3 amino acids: CASSRGGNRGEQYF. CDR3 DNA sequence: TGTGCCAGCAGCCGAGGGGGTAACAGGGGCGAGCAGTACTTC. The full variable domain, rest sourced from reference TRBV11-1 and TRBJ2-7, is EAEVAQSPRYKITEKSQAVAFWCDPISGHATLYWYRQILGQGPELLVQFQDESVVDDSQLPKDRFSAERLKGVDSTLKIQPAELGDSAMYLCASSRGGNRGEQYFGPGTRLTVT.

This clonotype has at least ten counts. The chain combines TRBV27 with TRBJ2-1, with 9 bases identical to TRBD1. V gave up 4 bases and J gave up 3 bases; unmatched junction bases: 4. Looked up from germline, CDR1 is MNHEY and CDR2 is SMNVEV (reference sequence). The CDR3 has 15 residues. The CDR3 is CASSSPGQGYNEQFF. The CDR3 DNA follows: TGTGCCAGCAGTTCTCCGGGACAGGGCTACAATGAGCAGTTCTTC.

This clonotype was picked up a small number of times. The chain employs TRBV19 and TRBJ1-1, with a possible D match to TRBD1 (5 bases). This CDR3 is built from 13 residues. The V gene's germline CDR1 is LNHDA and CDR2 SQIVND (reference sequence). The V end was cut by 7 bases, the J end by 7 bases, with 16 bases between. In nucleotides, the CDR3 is TGTGCCAGTACCCTAGGGACTGCTGTTGAAGCTTTCTTT. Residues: CASTLGTAVEAFF.

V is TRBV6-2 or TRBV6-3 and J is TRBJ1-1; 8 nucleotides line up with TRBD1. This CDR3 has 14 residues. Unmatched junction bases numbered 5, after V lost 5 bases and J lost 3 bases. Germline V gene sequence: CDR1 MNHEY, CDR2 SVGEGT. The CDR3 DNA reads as TGTGCCAGCAGTCCAACAGGGGGTGACACTGAAGCTTTCTTT. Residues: CASSPTGGDTEAFF.

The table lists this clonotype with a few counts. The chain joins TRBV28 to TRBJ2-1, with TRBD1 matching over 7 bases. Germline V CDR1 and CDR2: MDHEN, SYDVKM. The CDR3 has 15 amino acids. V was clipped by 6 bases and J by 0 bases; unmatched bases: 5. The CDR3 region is CASSSGQVSYNEQFF. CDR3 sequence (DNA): TGTGCCAGCAGCTCAGGACAGGTCTCCTACAATGAGCAGTTCTTC.

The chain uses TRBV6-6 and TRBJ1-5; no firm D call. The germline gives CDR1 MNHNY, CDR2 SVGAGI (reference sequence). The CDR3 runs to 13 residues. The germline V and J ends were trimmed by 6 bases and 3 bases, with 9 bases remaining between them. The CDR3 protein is CASRAGDNQPQHF. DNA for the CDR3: TGTGCCAGCAGAGCCGGGGACAATCAGCCCCAGCATTTT.

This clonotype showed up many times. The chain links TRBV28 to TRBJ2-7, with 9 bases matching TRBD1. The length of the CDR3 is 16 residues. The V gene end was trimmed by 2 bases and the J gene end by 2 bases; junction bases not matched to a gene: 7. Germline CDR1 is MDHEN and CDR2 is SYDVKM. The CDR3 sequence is CASSLPGTGMPYEQYF. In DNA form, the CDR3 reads TGTGCCAGCAGTTTACCCGGGACAGGGATGCCCTACGAGCAGTACTTC. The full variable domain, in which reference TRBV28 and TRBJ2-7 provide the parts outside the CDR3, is DVKVTQSSRYLVKRTGEKVFLECVQDMDHENMFWYRQDPGLGLRLIYFSYDVKMKEKGDIPEGYSVSREKKERFSLILESASTNQTSMYLCASSLPGTGMPYEQYFGPGTRLTVT.

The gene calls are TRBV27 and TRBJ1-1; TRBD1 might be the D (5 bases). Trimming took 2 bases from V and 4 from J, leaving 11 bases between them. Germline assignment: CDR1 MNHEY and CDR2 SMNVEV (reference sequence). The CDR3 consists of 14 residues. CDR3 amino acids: CASSLSPGTTEAFF. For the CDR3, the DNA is TGTGCCAGCAGTTTAAGTCCAGGGACCACTGAAGCTTTCTTT.

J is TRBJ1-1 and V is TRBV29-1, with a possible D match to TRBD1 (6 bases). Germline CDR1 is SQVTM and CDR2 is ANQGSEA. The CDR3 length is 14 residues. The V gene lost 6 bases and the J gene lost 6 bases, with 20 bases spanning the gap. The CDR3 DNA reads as TGCAGCGTAGTGAGCCCCTCGAGGGGGTCTGAAGCTTTCTTT. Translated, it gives CSVVSPSRGSEAFF.

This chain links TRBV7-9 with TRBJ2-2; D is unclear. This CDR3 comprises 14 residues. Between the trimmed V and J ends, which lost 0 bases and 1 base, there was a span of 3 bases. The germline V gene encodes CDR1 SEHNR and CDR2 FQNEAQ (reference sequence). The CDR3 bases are TGTGCCAGCAGCTTAGCGCAGAACACCGGGGAGCTGTTTTTT. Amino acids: CASSLAQNTGELFF.

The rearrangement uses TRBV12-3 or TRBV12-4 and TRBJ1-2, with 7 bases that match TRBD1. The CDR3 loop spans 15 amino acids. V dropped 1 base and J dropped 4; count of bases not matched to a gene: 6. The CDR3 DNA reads TGTGCCAGCAGTTTAGGACAGGGTCCCGGCTATGGCTACACCTTC. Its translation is CASSLGQGPGYGYTF.

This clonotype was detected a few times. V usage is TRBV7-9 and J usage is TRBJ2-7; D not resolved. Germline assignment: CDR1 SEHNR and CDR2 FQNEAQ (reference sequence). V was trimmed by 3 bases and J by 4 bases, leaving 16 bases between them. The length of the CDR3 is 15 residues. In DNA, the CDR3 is TGTGCCAGCAGCTTCGGGTCCACGGGCGATTACGAGCAGTACTTC. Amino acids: CASSFGSTGDYEQYF. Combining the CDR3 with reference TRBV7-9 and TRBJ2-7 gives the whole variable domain DTGVSQNPRHKITKRGQNVTFRCDPISEHNRLYWYRQTLGQGPEFLTYFQNEAQLEKSRLLSDRFSAERPKGSFSTLEIQRTEQGDSAMYLCASSFGSTGDYEQYFGPGTRLTVT.

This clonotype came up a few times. CDR3 protein: CATSRDITSSGANVLTF. The CDR3 region has the DNA TGTGCCACCAGCAGAGATATAACATCCTCTGGGGCCAACGTCCTGACTTTC. The chain employs TRBV15 and TRBJ2-6; D ambiguous. The CDR3 length is 17 residues. The V gene lost 0 bases and the J gene lost 0 bases, with 9 bases spanning the gap. Germline V lookup: CDR1 LNHNV, CDR2 YYDKDF (reference sequence).

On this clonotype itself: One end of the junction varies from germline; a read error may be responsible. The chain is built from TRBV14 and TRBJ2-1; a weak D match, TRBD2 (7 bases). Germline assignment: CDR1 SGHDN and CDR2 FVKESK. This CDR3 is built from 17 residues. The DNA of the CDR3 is TGTGCCAGCAGCCAAGTGTACGGGGGGCTTAGAAACAAGGAGCAGTTCTTC. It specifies CASSQVYGGLRNKEQFF.

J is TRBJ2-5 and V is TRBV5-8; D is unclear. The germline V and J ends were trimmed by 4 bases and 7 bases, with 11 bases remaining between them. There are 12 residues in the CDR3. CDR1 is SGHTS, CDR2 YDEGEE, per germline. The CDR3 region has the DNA TGTGCCAGCAGCCCATCCAGCGTGACCCAGTACTTC. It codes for CASSPSSVTQYF.

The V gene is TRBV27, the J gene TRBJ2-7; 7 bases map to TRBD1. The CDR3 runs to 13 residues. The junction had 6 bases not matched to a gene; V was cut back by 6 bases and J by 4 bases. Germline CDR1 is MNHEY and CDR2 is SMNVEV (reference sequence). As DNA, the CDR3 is TGTGCCAGCAGAGGACAGGACGATTACGAGCAGTACTTC. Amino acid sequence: CASRGQDDYEQYF.

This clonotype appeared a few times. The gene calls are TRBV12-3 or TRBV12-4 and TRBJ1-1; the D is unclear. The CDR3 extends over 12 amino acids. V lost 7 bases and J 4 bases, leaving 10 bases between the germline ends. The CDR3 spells CASTLTGTEAFF. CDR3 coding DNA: TGTGCCAGCACCCTTACCGGCACTGAAGCTTTCTTT.

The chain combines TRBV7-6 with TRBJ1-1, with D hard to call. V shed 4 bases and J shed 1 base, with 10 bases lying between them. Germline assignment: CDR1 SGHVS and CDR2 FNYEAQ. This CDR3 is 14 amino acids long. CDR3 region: CASSSLFSNTEAFF. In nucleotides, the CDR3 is TGTGCCAGCAGCTCCCTATTCTCGAACACTGAAGCTTTCTTT.

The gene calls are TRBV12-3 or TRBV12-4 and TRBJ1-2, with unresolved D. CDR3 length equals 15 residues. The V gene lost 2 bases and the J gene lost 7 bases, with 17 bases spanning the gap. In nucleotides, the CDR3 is TGTGCCAGCAGTTTATATATCACCCAGCACGCTGGCTACACCTTC. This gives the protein CASSLYITQHAGYTF.

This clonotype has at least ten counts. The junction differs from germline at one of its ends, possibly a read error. The chain's CDR3 is CASREGPRRNTEAFF. The DNA of the CDR3 is TGTGCCAGCAGGGAAGGACCCAGGAGGAACACTGAAGCTTTCTTT. V is TRBV6-1 and J is TRBJ1-1; D unclear. From germline, CDR1 is MNHNS and CDR2 SASEGT. This CDR3 has 15 amino acids.